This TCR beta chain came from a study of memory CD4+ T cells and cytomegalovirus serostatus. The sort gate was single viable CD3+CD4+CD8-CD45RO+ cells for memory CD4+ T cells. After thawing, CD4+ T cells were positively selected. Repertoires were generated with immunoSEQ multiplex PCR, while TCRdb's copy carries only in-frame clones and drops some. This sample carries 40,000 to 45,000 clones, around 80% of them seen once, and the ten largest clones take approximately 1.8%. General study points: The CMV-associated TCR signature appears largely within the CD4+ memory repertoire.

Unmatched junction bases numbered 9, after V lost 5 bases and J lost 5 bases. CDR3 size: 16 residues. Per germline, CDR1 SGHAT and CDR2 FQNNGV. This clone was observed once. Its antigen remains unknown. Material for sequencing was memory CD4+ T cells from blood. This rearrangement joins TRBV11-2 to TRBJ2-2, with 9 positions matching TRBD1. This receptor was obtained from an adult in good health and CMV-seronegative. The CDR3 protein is CASSAEQGALTGELFF. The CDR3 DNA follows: TGTGCCAGCAGCGCGGAACAGGGGGCCTTGACCGGGGAGCTGTTTTTT.